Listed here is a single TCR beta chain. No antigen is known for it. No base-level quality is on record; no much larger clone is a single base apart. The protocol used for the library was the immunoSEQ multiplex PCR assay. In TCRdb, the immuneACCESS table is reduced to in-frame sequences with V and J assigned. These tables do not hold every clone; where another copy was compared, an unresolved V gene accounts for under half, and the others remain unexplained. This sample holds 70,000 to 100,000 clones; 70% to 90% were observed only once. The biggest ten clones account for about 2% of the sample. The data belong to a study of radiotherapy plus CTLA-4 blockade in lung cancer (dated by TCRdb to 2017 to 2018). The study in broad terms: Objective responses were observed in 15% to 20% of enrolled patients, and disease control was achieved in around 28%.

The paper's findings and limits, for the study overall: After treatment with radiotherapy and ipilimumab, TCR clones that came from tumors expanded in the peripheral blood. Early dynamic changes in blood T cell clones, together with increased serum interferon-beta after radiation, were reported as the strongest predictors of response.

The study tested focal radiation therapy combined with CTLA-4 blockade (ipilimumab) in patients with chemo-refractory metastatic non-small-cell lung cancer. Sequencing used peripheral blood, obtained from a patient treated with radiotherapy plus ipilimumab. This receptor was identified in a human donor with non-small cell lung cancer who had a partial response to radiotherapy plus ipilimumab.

The nucleotide sequence is given as TGTGCCATCAGTACAGGGGGCGGAGGCAATCAGCCCCAGCATTTT. Its product reads: CAISTGGGGNQPQHF. The chain is assembled from TRBV10-3 and TRBJ1-5; TRBD1 aligns with 9 central bases. In the germline V gene, CDR1 corresponds to ENHRY and CDR2 to SYGVKD. Measured from the cysteine to the phenylalanine, the CDR3 is 15 residues long. The entry retains the CDR3 DNA only, 45 bases that are in frame from base 1. V is trimmed back by 5 bases and J by 2 bases, and the junction contains 4 bases that no gene match accounts for.